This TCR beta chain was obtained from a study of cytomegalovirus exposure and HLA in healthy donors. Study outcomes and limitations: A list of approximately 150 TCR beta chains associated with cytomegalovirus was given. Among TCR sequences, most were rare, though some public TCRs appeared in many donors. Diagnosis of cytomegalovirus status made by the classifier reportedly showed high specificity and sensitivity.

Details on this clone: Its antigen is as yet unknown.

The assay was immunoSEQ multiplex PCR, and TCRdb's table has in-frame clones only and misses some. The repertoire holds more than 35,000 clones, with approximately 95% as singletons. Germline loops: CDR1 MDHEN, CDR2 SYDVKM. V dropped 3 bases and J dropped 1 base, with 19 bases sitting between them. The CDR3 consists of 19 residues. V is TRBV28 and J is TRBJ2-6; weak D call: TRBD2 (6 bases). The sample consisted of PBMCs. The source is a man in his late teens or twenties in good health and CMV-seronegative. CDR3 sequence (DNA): TGTGCCAGCAGTTTTTTACCCGGGACTTACGAATCTGGGGCCAACGTCCTGACTTTC. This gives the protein CASSFLPGTYESGANVLTF.